The T cell receptor (beta chain) under discussion was sequenced for a study of cytomegalovirus exposure and HLA in healthy donors. PCR involved 60 Vbeta and 13 Jbeta primers. Only in-frame clones appear in the TCRdb table, and some are missing; sequencing was by immunoSEQ multiplex PCR. This sample's table reports approximately 170,000 clones. This CDR3 is built from 11 residues. Germline-derived CDR1 and CDR2 are LNHDA and SQIVND (reference sequence). The V gene is TRBV19, the J gene TRBJ2-7; tentatively, D is TRBD1 (6 bases). Specimen: PBMCs. The clonotype was recovered from a woman under 30 in good health and CMV-seropositive. CDR3 sequence: CASSTRDMVSV. As DNA, the CDR3 is TGTGCCAGTAGTACAAGGGACATGGTATCGGTC.